This passage covers 32 T cell receptor beta chains from one sample sequenced in a study of cytomegalovirus exposure and HLA in healthy donors. The PCR made use of 60 Vbeta and 13 Jbeta primers. TCRdb's copy holds only in-frame clones and misses some; the assay was immunoSEQ multiplex PCR. The sample includes about 160,000 clones, approximately 88% of them seen just once. Sequenced input: PBMCs. These receptors were taken from a young woman in good health and CMV-seronegative.

The chain has TRBV7-2 and TRBJ1-2; TRBD1 might be the D (5 bases). Germline V CDR1 and CDR2: SGHTA, FQGNSA. The CDR3 length is 15 residues. Trimming cost V 1 base and J 6 bases, with 15 bases left between them. This CDR3 reads CASSLVDGGRNGYTF. The CDR3 region has the DNA TGTGCCAGCAGCTTAGTTGACGGGGGACGGAATGGCTACACCTTC.

This rearrangement joins TRBV18 to TRBJ1-4; possibly TRBD1 for D (5 bases). The germline CDR1 and CDR2 sequences are KGHSH and LQKENI. CDR3 size: 15 residues. V lost 0 bases and J 3 bases, leaving 8 bases between the germline ends. CDR3 sequence: CASSPPGPPNEKLFF. The CDR3 region has the DNA TGTGCCAGCTCACCACCGGGGCCACCTAATGAAAAACTGTTTTTT.

V is TRBV9 and J is TRBJ1-5; a possible D gene is TRBD1 (6 bases). The CDR3 is 13 residues long. CDR1 and CDR2 from the germline V gene are SGDLS and YYNGEE. V gave up 7 bases and J gave up 7 bases, with 15 bases separating them. CDR3 bases: TGTGCCAGCGGGCGGGGGCTAGGGCAGCCCCAGCATTTT. This encodes CASGRGLGQPQHF.

V and J are TRBV7-6 and TRBJ1-4; TRBD1 aligns across 8 bases. Germline values: CDR1 SGHVS, CDR2 FNYEAQ. The CDR3 is made up of 15 amino acids. The V and J ends lost 7 bases and 5 bases, in that order; junction bases with no gene match: 9. The CDR3 bases are TGTGCCAGCACCCGATCCGGGACAGGAAATGAAAAACTGTTTTTT. This sequence encodes CASTRSGTGNEKLFF. The variable domain in full, completed from reference TRBV7-6 and TRBJ1-4, reads GAGVSQSPRYKVTKRGQDVALRCDPISGHVSLYWYRQALGQGPEFLTYFNYEAQQDKSGLPNDRFSAERPEGSISTLTIQRTEQRDSAMYRCASTRSGTGNEKLFFGSGTQLSVL.

The CDR3 bases are TGTGCCAGCTCACCGGTGGGACAGAAGAACACTGAAGCTTTCTTT. Translating gives CASSPVGQKNTEAFF. V and J are TRBV18 and TRBJ1-1; 7 nucleotides match TRBD1. CDR3 length: 15 amino acids. CDR1 is KGHSH and CDR2 is LQKENI in the germline V gene. V shed 3 bases and J 1 base; nucleotides not matched to a gene: 5.

The genes are TRBV6-1 and TRBJ1-4, with 8 positions matching TRBD1. Germline V gene data show CDR1 as MNHNS and CDR2 as SASEGT. The CDR3 has 15 amino acids. V shed 4 bases, J shed 4 bases, and the junction held 5 bases outside the gene matches. In DNA, the CDR3 is TGTGCCAGCAGTGGGGGACAGGCCCATAATGAAAAACTGTTTTTT. This sequence encodes CASSGGQAHNEKLFF.

The chain uses TRBV2 and TRBJ2-7; 7 nucleotides match TRBD1. CDR1 SNHLY and CDR2 FYNNEI come from the germline V gene. CDR3 length: 13 residues. Trimming at V came to 6 bases and at J to 2 bases, leaving 4 bases not matched to a gene. The CDR3 DNA sequence: TGTGCCAGCAGGAGGGGACAGCCCTACGAGCAGTACTTC. Translation: CASRRGQPYEQYF.

In the case of this clone: One end of the junction fails to match germline, which may point to a read error. The chain has TRBV18 and TRBJ1-1, with 7 bases aligning to TRBD1. The CDR3 runs 14 residues. Germline V lookup: CDR1 KGHSH, CDR2 LQKENI. The DNA of the CDR3 is TGTGCCAGCTCACGGGACAGCCAGAACCCTGAAGCTTTCTTT. Its translation is CASSRDSQNPEAFF.

This sequence joins TRBV6-5 and TRBJ1-3; the D gene is possibly TRBD1 (6 bases). V was cut by 6 bases and J by 4 bases, with 13 bases left in between. Germline V gives CDR1 MNHEY, CDR2 SVGAGI. This CDR3 spans 14 amino acids. CDR3 coding DNA: TGTGCCAGCAGGAAGGGGACACCAGGAAACACCATATATTTT. Its translation is CASRKGTPGNTIYF.

For this clone: At one end, the junction sequence differs from germline, possibly due to a read error. This sequence joins TRBV7-9 and TRBJ1-2, with unresolved D. The CDR3 is made up of 14 amino acids. Per germline, CDR1 SEHNR and CDR2 FQNEAQ (reference sequence). This CDR3 reads CSSSLLEGLYGYTF. The CDR3 nucleotides are TGTTCCAGCAGCTTATTGGAGGGCCTCTATGGCTACACCTTC.

The chain uses TRBV19 and TRBJ1-1; D possibly corresponds to TRBD1 (5 bases). Trimming pared 6 bases from V and 3 bases from J, leaving 23 bases between. Germline V lookup: CDR1 LNHDA, CDR2 SQIVND (reference sequence). CDR3 length equals 17 residues. DNA for the CDR3: TGTGCCAGTAGACCCCCCATGGGGGGGTCGATAGACACTGAAGCTTTCTTT. Protein sequence: CASRPPMGGSIDTEAFF.

This chain uses TRBV5-5 with TRBJ2-5, with D tentatively TRBD2 (5 bases). CDR1 and CDR2 from the germline V gene are SGHKS and YYEKEE (reference sequence). Trimming removed 0 bases at V and 2 bases at J, with 11 bases between. The CDR3 contains 15 residues. The CDR3 loop is CASSLGLGRQETQYF. The DNA for the CDR3 is TGTGCCAGCAGCTTGGGGCTGGGGAGACAAGAGACCCAGTACTTC.

This sequence joins TRBV19 and TRBJ2-7; 9 bases align to TRBD1. Losses at the gene ends were 8 bases for V and 7 bases for J; bases not matched to a gene: 9. The V gene's germline CDR1 is LNHDA and CDR2 SQIVND (reference sequence). The CDR3 covers 13 residues. CDR3 bases: TGTGCCAGTCGCGGACAGGGGCGGATGGAGCAGTACTTC. Its protein product is CASRGQGRMEQYF.

V and J are TRBV2 and TRBJ1-2; 9 nucleotides agree with TRBD1. CDR1 SNHLY and CDR2 FYNNEI come from the germline V gene. The CDR3 is 14 residues long. Germline trimming cut 2 bases from V and 8 bases from J; bases unmatched to any gene: 6. The CDR3, as DNA: TGTGCCAGCAGTGAACGGGGACAGGGTCGCGGCTACACCTTC. Translated: CASSERGQGRGYTF. The full variable domain, in which reference TRBV2 and TRBJ1-2 provide the parts outside the CDR3, is EPEVTQTPSHQVTQMGQEVILRCVPISNHLYFYWYRQILGQKVEFLVSFYNNEISEKSEIFDDQFSVERPDGSNFTLKIRSTKLEDSAMYFCASSERGQGRGYTFGSGTRLTVV.

The rearrangement joins TRBV15 to TRBJ2-5, with D unclear. The ends were cut back, 4 bases at V and 5 bases at J, with 14 bases in the middle. The CDR3 contains 14 residues. Germline values: CDR1 LNHNV, CDR2 YYDKDF (reference sequence). In DNA form, the CDR3 reads TGTGCCACCAGCAATGACGTATTCGGGGAGACCCAGTACTTC. It specifies CATSNDVFGETQYF.

CDR3 in amino acids: CASSYSLQGNYGYTF. CDR3 nucleotide sequence: TGTGCCAGCAGTTACTCCCTACAGGGGAACTATGGCTACACCTTC. The chain couples TRBV6-6 to TRBJ1-2; the match to TRBD1 covers 7 bases. The CDR3 has 15 residues. V shed 0 bases, J shed 2 bases, and the junction held 3 bases outside the gene matches. CDR1 MNHNY and CDR2 SVGAGI come from the germline V gene (reference sequence).

The gene calls are TRBV19 and TRBJ1-1, with D possibly being TRBD1 (6 bases). The V end was cut by 6 bases, the J end by 1 base, with 12 bases between. The CDR3 is made up of 14 amino acids. Looked up from germline, CDR1 is LNHDA and CDR2 is SQIVND (reference sequence). The CDR3 nucleotides are TGTGCCAGTAGGGACAGCCCAGGGAACACTGAAGCTTTCTTT. Encoded protein: CASRDSPGNTEAFF. Full variable domain (outside the CDR3, taken from reference TRBV19 and TRBJ1-1): DGGITQSPKYLFRKEGQNVTLSCEQNLNHDAMYWYRQDPGQGLRLIYYSQIVNDFQKGDIAEGYSVSREKKESFPLTVTSAQKNPTAFYLCASRDSPGNTEAFFGQGTRLTVV.

This clone came up a few times. This chain uses TRBV6-4 with TRBJ2-3; 11 bases line up with TRBD2. The CDR3 consists of 16 residues. Trimming cost V 0 bases and J 3 bases; bases outside gene matches: 2. The germline V gene has CDR1 MRHNA and CDR2 SNTAGT. In DNA form, the CDR3 reads TGTGCCAGCAGTGACTCTCCTAGCGGGGGGACAGATACGCAGTATTTT. The encoded protein is CASSDSPSGGTDTQYF.

The chain employs TRBV2 and TRBJ1-6, with 7 bases aligning to TRBD1. CDR3 length equals 15 residues. The ends lost 8 bases at V and 7 bases at J; junction bases unmatched: 11. CDR1 and CDR2 (germline): SNHLY, FYNNEI. CDR3: CASGGTARVNSPLHF. In nucleotides, the CDR3 is TGTGCCAGCGGAGGGACAGCCAGGGTCAATTCACCCCTCCACTTT.

The V call is TRBV19, the J call TRBJ1-3, with 7 nucleotides matching TRBD1. Germline V gene data show CDR1 as LNHDA and CDR2 as SQIVND (reference sequence). This CDR3 is 14 amino acids long. Germline trimming cut 6 bases from V and 4 bases from J; bases unmatched to any gene: 6. The CDR3 loop reads CASREGATGNTIYF. DNA for the CDR3: TGTGCCAGTAGGGAGGGGGCCACCGGAAACACCATATATTTT.

The chain uses TRBV28 and TRBJ2-7; 10 nucleotides agree with TRBD1. Germline V gene sequence: CDR1 MDHEN, CDR2 SYDVKM. The V gene end was trimmed by 8 bases and the J gene end by 6 bases; junction bases not matched to a gene: 7. CDR3 length: 13 amino acids. Here the CDR3 DNA reads TGTGCCAGCTGGGACAGGGGCGGTGTCGAGCAGTACTTC. This translates into CASWDRGGVEQYF.

The chain is built from TRBV5-6 and TRBJ1-3; 7 bases agree with TRBD1. This CDR3 comprises 15 residues. With 6 bases clipped from V and 0 bases from J, the junction kept 6 bases outside the gene matches. Germline values: CDR1 SGHDT, CDR2 YYEEEE. The CDR3 sequence: CASNPGQPSGNTIYF. The DNA for the CDR3 is TGTGCCAGCAACCCGGGACAGCCCTCTGGAAACACCATATATTTT. Using reference TRBV5-6 and TRBJ1-3 for the parts outside the CDR3, the full variable domain is DAGVTQSPTHLIKTRGQQVTLRCSPKSGHDTVSWYQQALGQGPQFIFQYYEEEERQRGNFPDRFSGHQFPNYSSELNVNALLLGDSALYLCASNPGQPSGNTIYFGEGSWLTVV.

The rearrangement links TRBV20-1 to TRBJ2-7, with D possibly matching TRBD1 (6 bases). V was clipped by 2 bases and J by 10 bases, with 12 bases between them. The CDR3 length is 11 residues. Germline CDR1 reads DFQATT; CDR2 reads SNEGSKA (reference sequence). The chain's CDR3 is CSARQGPVQYF. Written as DNA, the CDR3 is TGCAGTGCTAGACAGGGGCCCGTTCAGTACTTC.

This chain connects TRBV6-5 to TRBJ1-2; 7 nucleotides line up with TRBD1. Unmatched junction bases numbered 7, after V lost 5 bases and J lost 7 bases. Germline-derived CDR1 and CDR2 are MNHEY and SVGAGI. This CDR3 contains 13 residues. This CDR3 reads CASSQTTGTGYTF. CDR3 nucleotide sequence: TGTGCCAGCAGTCAGACGACAGGGACTGGCTACACCTTC.

The V call is TRBV25-1, the J call TRBJ2-7, with D maybe TRBD2 (6 bases). Trimming left V 4 bases short and J 6 bases short, with 13 bases between. This CDR3 has 13 amino acids. Germline V lookup: CDR1 MGHDK, CDR2 SYGVNS. CDR3 in amino acids: CASSVGVTSEQYF. The CDR3 nucleotides read TGTGCCAGCAGTGTCGGGGTGACTAGCGAGCAGTACTTC.

This clone was picked up a small number of times. CDR3 in DNA: TGTGCCTACCAGGGACAGATCTCTGGAAACACCATATATTTT. It translates to CAYQGQISGNTIYF. The J gene is TRBJ1-3, the V gene TRBV30; 7 bases are shared with TRBD1. The V segment lost 7 bases and the J segment 0 bases; nucleotides outside the gene matches: 6. CDR1 and CDR2 (germline): GTSNPN, SVGIG (reference sequence). The CDR3 runs 14 residues.

J is TRBJ1-2 and V is TRBV28; 7 nucleotides agree with TRBD1. CDR3 length equals 13 residues. The germline gives CDR1 MDHEN, CDR2 SYDVKM. V shed 5 bases, J shed 4 bases, and the junction held 4 bases outside the gene matches. The CDR3 region has the DNA TGTGCCAGCAGTGCCGACAGGGCCTATGGCTACACCTTC. It translates to CASSADRAYGYTF.

J is TRBJ1-1 and V is TRBV28, with TRBD1 matching over 9 bases. Germline loops: CDR1 MDHEN, CDR2 SYDVKM. Trimming took 5 bases from V and 2 from J; bases not matched to a gene: 9. The CDR3 consists of 16 residues. In DNA, the CDR3 is TGTGCCAGCAGTGCCCAACCGGGACAGGGAAACACTGAAGCTTTCTTT. It translates to CASSAQPGQGNTEAFF.

This rearrangement joins TRBV5-1 to TRBJ1-6; 10 bases are a match to TRBD1. The germline gives CDR1 SGHRS, CDR2 YFSETQ. The V gene end was trimmed by 4 bases and the J gene end by 9 bases; junction bases not matched to a gene: 7. CDR3 size: 15 residues. CDR3 sequence reads: CASSLSGQGRSPLHF. For the CDR3, the DNA is TGCGCCAGCAGCCTGTCGGGACAGGGGCGTTCACCCCTCCACTTT.

The V call is TRBV5-1, the J call TRBJ1-6; 9 positions match TRBD1. V trimming: 4 bases; J trimming: 7 bases; junction bases outside the gene matches: 6. CDR3 length equals 15 residues. The germline gives CDR1 SGHRS, CDR2 YFSETQ. As DNA, the CDR3 is TGCGCCAGCAGCCCCCCTGGACAGGGGAATTCACCCCTCCACTTT. Amino acids: CASSPPGQGNSPLHF.

The chain is built from TRBV20-1 and TRBJ1-1; perhaps TRBD1 as D (5 bases). Germline CDR1 reads DFQATT; CDR2 reads SNEGSKA (reference sequence). V dropped 0 bases and J dropped 13 bases, with 12 bases sitting between them. The CDR3 runs to 11 residues. CDR3 protein: CSARDRGVGFF. DNA for the CDR3: TGCAGTGCTAGAGATCGGGGGGTTGGTTTCTTT.

J is TRBJ2-5 and V is TRBV5-5, with TRBD2 matching 10 bases. V shed 0 bases, J shed 1 base, and the junction held 3 bases outside the gene matches. Per germline, CDR1 SGHKS and CDR2 YYEKEE (reference sequence). This CDR3 comprises 16 residues. The CDR3 DNA reads as TGTGCCAGCAGCTTGGGGGCTAGCGGGGGCCAAGAGACCCAGTACTTC. It encodes CASSLGASGGQETQYF.